These 17 T cell receptor beta chains originate from one sample sequenced in a study of T cell changes during pregnancy in multiple sclerosis. Measured with immunoSEQ multiplex PCR; TCRdb has only the in-frame clones, and not every one. This sample yields 30,000 to 40,000 clones, of which 90% are seen a single time; about 0.57% belongs to the top ten. This sample comprised CD4+ T cells from peripheral blood mononuclear cells, obtained in the second trimester of pregnancy. The origin of the receptors is a female donor with multiple sclerosis, enrolled in a pregnancy study.

The gene calls are TRBV19 and TRBJ2-2; possibly TRBD1 for D (5 bases). Trimming pared 6 bases from V and 6 bases from J, leaving 11 bases between. Germline loops: CDR1 LNHDA, CDR2 SQIVND (reference sequence). The CDR3 consists of 13 residues. CDR3 protein: CASRGPHPGELFF. CDR3 DNA sequence: TGTGCCAGTAGGGGGCCACATCCCGGGGAGCTGTTTTTT. Variable domain in full (rest from reference TRBV19 and TRBJ2-2): DGGITQSPKYLFRKEGQNVTLSCEQNLNHDAMYWYRQDPGQGLRLIYYSQIVNDFQKGDIAEGYSVSREKKESFPLTVTSAQKNPTAFYLCASRGPHPGELFFGEGSRLTVL.

This chain joins TRBV19 and TRBJ2-1, with D possibly TRBD2 on 6 matching bases. The V end lost 1 base, the J end lost 3 bases, and 7 bases lay between the germline ends. This CDR3 is built from 14 residues. Germline-derived CDR1 and CDR2 are LNHDA and SQIVND (reference sequence). The CDR3 region is CASSIAGSYNEQFF. CDR3 coding DNA: TGTGCCAGTAGTATAGCCGGGAGCTACAATGAGCAGTTCTTC.

V is TRBV19 and J is TRBJ1-5; D may be TRBD1 (6 bases). The germline V gene encodes CDR1 LNHDA and CDR2 SQIVND (reference sequence). The CDR3 is 14 residues long. V shed 7 bases and J shed 0 bases, with 10 bases lying between them. CDR3 sequence (DNA): TGTGCCAGTACAGCAGGGGATAGCAATCAGCCCCAGCATTTT. The encoded protein is CASTAGDSNQPQHF.

This clone has only one observation. The chain combines TRBV5-6 with TRBJ1-2; 10 nucleotides line up with TRBD1. The CDR3 has 14 residues. Per the germline V gene, CDR1 is SGHDT and CDR2 is YYEEEE. Trimming at V came to 6 bases and at J to 4 bases, leaving 6 bases not matched to a gene. The CDR3 nucleotides are TGTGCCAGCACCCCGACAGGGGGCGGCTATGGCTACACCTTC. It translates to CASTPTGGGYGYTF.

This clone showed up just once. This chain uses TRBV15 with TRBJ2-4; possible D gene TRBD1, 5 bases. The CDR3 is made up of 16 amino acids. Germline V gene sequence: CDR1 LNHNV, CDR2 YYDKDF (reference sequence). The V end was cut by 0 bases, the J end by 1 base, with 10 bases between. CDR3 residues: CATSRDRVGAKNIQYF. CDR3 sequence (DNA): TGTGCCACCAGCAGAGACAGGGTCGGTGCCAAAAACATTCAGTACTTC.

The chain couples TRBV10-3 to TRBJ1-2, with D hard to call. V lost 0 bases to trimming and J lost 6 bases, with 11 bases between them. CDR1 is ENHRY, CDR2 SYGVKD, per germline. This CDR3 comprises 14 residues. CDR3 sequence (DNA): TGTGCCATCAGTGAGTCAGGGTTCGGGGATGGCTACACCTTC. As protein: CAISESGFGDGYTF.

The CDR3 region is CASSFLARGYNEQFF. In nucleotides, the CDR3 is TGTGCCAGCAGTTTCCTAGCTCGAGGCTACAATGAGCAGTTCTTC. The V gene is TRBV27, the J gene TRBJ2-1; D might be TRBD2 (5 bases). This CDR3 has 15 amino acids. Trimming stripped 3 bases from V and 3 bases from J, with 12 bases between. Germline V gives CDR1 MNHEY, CDR2 SMNVEV (reference sequence).

The V gene is TRBV5-4, the J gene TRBJ2-3; 7 positions match TRBD2. The CDR3 totals 16 residues. V lost 4 bases to trimming and J lost 2 bases; unmatched junction nucleotides: 10. CDR1 is SGHNT and CDR2 is YYREEE in the germline V gene (reference sequence). In DNA, the CDR3 is TGTGCCAGCAGCGACGGGGGGAGGCAGACCACAGATACGCAGTATTTT. Translation gives CASSDGGRQTTDTQYF.

CDR3 bases: TGTGCCAGCAGCCTCGGCGGGGGGAGCGAGCAGTTCTTC. Amino acid sequence: CASSLGGGSEQFF. The J gene is TRBJ2-1, the V gene TRBV11-1; 8 nucleotides line up with TRBD2. The CDR3 contains 13 residues. Germline trimming cut 5 bases from V and 10 bases from J; bases unmatched to any gene: 7. Looked up from germline, CDR1 is SGHAT and CDR2 is FQDESV (reference sequence). The full variable domain, in which reference TRBV11-1 and TRBJ2-1 provide the parts outside the CDR3, is EAEVAQSPRYKITEKSQAVAFWCDPISGHATLYWYRQILGQGPELLVQFQDESVVDDSQLPKDRFSAERLKGVDSTLKIQPAELGDSAMYLCASSLGGGSEQFFGPGTRLTVL.

The chain employs TRBV5-4 and TRBJ1-2; possible D gene TRBD1, 6 bases. The germline CDR1 and CDR2 sequences are SGHNT and YYREEE (reference sequence). V was pared by 1 base and J by 3 bases, with 7 bases between. The CDR3 loop spans 13 amino acids. In DNA form, the CDR3 reads TGTGCCAGCAGCTTGAACAGGGACTATGGCTACACCTTC. Translating gives CASSLNRDYGYTF.

The DNA for the CDR3 is TGTGCCAGTACCCCGGACATATCCTATGGCTACACCTTC. It is translated as CASTPDISYGYTF. This chain connects TRBV19 to TRBJ1-2; possibly TRBD1 for D (5 bases). CDR1 is LNHDA, CDR2 SQIVND, per germline (reference sequence). The ends were cut back, 7 bases at V and 4 bases at J, with 13 bases in the middle. CDR3 length equals 13 residues.

The chain joins TRBV30 to TRBJ2-7; weak D call: TRBD1 (5 bases). CDR1 and CDR2 (germline): GTSNPN, SVGIG (reference sequence). The CDR3 is 13 residues long. The V and J ends lost 1 base and 3 bases respectively, with 10 bases between them. The CDR3 coding sequence is TGTGCCTGGAGTGGGGCAGGGCTCTACGAGCAGTACTTC. Encoded protein: CAWSGAGLYEQYF.

V and J are TRBV19 and TRBJ1-5; D is unclear. The CDR3 is made up of 14 amino acids. V lost 7 bases, J lost 4 bases, and 14 bases lay in between. Looked up from germline, CDR1 is LNHDA and CDR2 is SQIVND (reference sequence). CDR3 sequence (DNA): TGTGCCAGTAAGGTACTTGAACAGAATCAGCCCCAGCATTTT. Its translation is CASKVLEQNQPQHF.

CDR3 nucleotide sequence: TGCGCCAGCAGCCAAGATCTGGGTGGCGGGAGAAGCCAGTACTTC. Its protein is CASSQDLGGGRSQYF. The J gene is TRBJ2-5, the V gene TRBV4-1, with 7 bases fitting TRBD2. Trimming removed 0 bases from V and 10 bases from J; junction bases left unmatched: 11. CDR1 and CDR2 from the germline V gene are MGHRA and YSYEKL. The CDR3 is 15 amino acids.

The chain couples TRBV5-1 to TRBJ2-5, with 13 bases aligning to TRBD2. CDR3 length equals 17 residues. Trimming at V came to 4 bases and at J to 1 base, leaving 7 bases not matched to a gene. Germline V gene data show CDR1 as SGHRS and CDR2 as YFSETQ. The CDR3 DNA reads as TGCGCCAGCAGCACGGGACTAGCGGGAACCATCCAAGAGACCCAGTACTTC. This gives the protein CASSTGLAGTIQETQYF.

The chain links TRBV25-1 to TRBJ1-6, with 9 nucleotides matching TRBD1. The germline CDR1 and CDR2 sequences are MGHDK and SYGVNS. The CDR3 extends over 16 amino acids. The V and J ends lost 4 bases and 8 bases, in that order; junction bases with no gene match: 9. CDR3 in amino acids: CASSGEPGQGDSPLHF. The CDR3 coding sequence is TGTGCCAGCAGTGGCGAACCGGGACAGGGAGATTCACCCCTCCACTTT.

The rearrangement links TRBV29-1 to TRBJ1-5; 12 bases align to TRBD1. This CDR3 is built from 15 residues. Germline trimming cut 6 bases from V and 6 bases from J; bases unmatched to any gene: 9. From germline, CDR1 is SQVTM and CDR2 ANQGSEA. CDR3 nucleotide sequence: TGCAGCGTCGCCCTGGGACAGGGGGCGGGTCAGCCCCAGCATTTT. It yields the protein CSVALGQGAGQPQHF.